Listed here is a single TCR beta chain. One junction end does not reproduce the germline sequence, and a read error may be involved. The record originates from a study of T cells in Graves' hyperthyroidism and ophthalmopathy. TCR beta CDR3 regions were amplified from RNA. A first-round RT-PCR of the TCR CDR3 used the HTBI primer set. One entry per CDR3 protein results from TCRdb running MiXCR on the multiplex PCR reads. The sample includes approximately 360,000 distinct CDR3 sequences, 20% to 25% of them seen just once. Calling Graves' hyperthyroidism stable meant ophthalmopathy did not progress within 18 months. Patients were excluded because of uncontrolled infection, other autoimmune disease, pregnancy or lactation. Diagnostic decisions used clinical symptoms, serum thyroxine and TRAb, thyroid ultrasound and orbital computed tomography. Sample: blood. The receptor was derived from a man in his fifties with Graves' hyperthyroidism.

For the CDR3, the DNA is TGCAGTGCTATAAGACTAGCGGGAGGGCCCGACGATCAGTACTTC. As protein: CSAIRLAGGPDDQYF. The V call is TRBV20-1, the J call TRBJ2-7; 14 bases line up with TRBD2. CDR3 length equals 15 residues. Germline CDR1 reads DFQATT; CDR2 reads SNEGSKA (reference sequence).